The T cell receptor beta chain under discussion was sequenced for a study of blood T cells in healthy people across ages. Overall study: Template-switching capture recovered about one barcoded beta molecule per two T cells.

It was with a sample-barcoded 5' primer and a J-beta primer mix that a second PCR of about 6 to 12 cycles was run. One entry per CDR3 protein, called by TCRdb with MiXCR from the 5' RACE reads. The sample yields 600,000 or so distinct CDR3 sequences, approximately 30% seen once. The table lists this clonotype with many counts. Every sample yielded at least 6.5 million isolated PBMCs. The specimen was blood. This clonotype was obtained from a woman of 80 years or more in good health.

CDR3 nucleotide sequence: TGTGCCAGCACTCCTGGGCCGGGCCAAGAGACCCAGTACTTC. Translated: CASTPGPGQETQYF. J is TRBJ2-5 and V is TRBV7-2; no firm D call. V was shortened by 7 bases and J by 1 base, with 13 bases between the two germline ends. In germline, CDR1 is SGHTA, CDR2 FQGNSA. The CDR3 has 14 residues.